Below, 27 T cell receptor beta chains from the same sample are listed, as sequenced in a study of blood T cells in healthy people across ages. Together with a sample-barcoded 5' primer, a J-beta primer mix was included in a second PCR lasting about 7 to 11 cycles. TCRdb analysed the 5' RACE reads with MiXCR anew, one entry per CDR3 protein. The table records fewer than 2,000,000 distinct CDR3 sequences, roughly two fifths of them present only once. The sequencing sample was made of blood. Every receptor here comes from a human donor in good health.

The chain links TRBV28 to TRBJ1-2; tentatively, D is TRBD1 (5 bases). The V gene's germline CDR1 is MDHEN and CDR2 SYDVKM. The V end was cut by 2 bases, the J end by 1 base, with 11 bases between. The CDR3 runs 15 residues. This CDR3 is CASSLQSDINYGYTF. CDR3 coding DNA: TGTGCCAGCAGTTTACAATCGGACATTAACTATGGCTACACCTTC.

This clonotype was seen only once. The chain uses TRBV11-2 and TRBJ2-1; D may correspond to TRBD1 or TRBD2 (6 bases each). CDR3 length: 13 residues. Germline CDR1 is SGHAT and CDR2 is FQNNGV. The V end lost 5 bases, the J end lost 10 bases, and 15 bases lay between the germline ends. DNA for the CDR3: TGTGCCAGCAGCCGCGGGGCAGGGGAAGAGCAGTTCTTC. Its protein product is CASSRGAGEEQFF.

The chain joins TRBV20-1 to TRBJ1-2, with D tentatively TRBD1 (5 bases). The CDR3 totals 18 residues. Trimming took 0 bases from V and 1 from J, leaving 21 bases between them. Germline V gives CDR1 DFQATT, CDR2 SNEGSKA (reference sequence). Here the CDR3 reads CSARDLGGGAHINYGYTF. The CDR3 DNA sequence: TGCAGTGCTAGAGATCTGGGGGGAGGGGCCCACATTAACTATGGCTACACCTTC.

The rearrangement joins TRBV24-1 to TRBJ1-2; a possible D gene is TRBD1 (5 bases). This CDR3 has 11 residues. Deletions cut 4 bases from V and 7 bases from J, with 6 bases between. Per germline, CDR1 KGHDR and CDR2 SFDVKD. The CDR3 coding sequence is TGTGCCACCAGTGAGGGGCTTGGCTACACCTTC. Translated: CATSEGLGYTF.

The sample holds a few counts of this clonotype. The chain has TRBV15 and TRBJ2-7; D is possibly TRBD1 or TRBD2 (5 bases each). Germline V gene sequence: CDR1 LNHNV, CDR2 YYDKDF (reference sequence). The CDR3 runs 13 residues. The V and J ends lost 1 base and 12 bases respectively, with 16 bases between them. As DNA, the CDR3 is TGTGCCACCAGCAGAGCCCAATCAGAGGGACGGTACTTC. Its protein product is CATSRAQSEGRYF.

This clonotype was recorded at least ten times. The chain links TRBV27 to TRBJ2-1, with TRBD1 matching 7 bases. V shed 5 bases, J shed 4 bases, and the junction held 2 bases outside the gene matches. This CDR3 spans 13 amino acids. Germline V lookup: CDR1 MNHEY, CDR2 SMNVEV (reference sequence). The CDR3 loop reads CASSLRGYNEQFF. CDR3 bases: TGTGCCAGCAGTCTCAGGGGGTACAATGAGCAGTTCTTC.

V usage is TRBV11-2 and J usage is TRBJ2-3; D perhaps matches TRBD1 (6 bases). This CDR3 is 15 amino acids long. Germline lookup yields CDR1 SGHAT and CDR2 FQNNGV. The V end lost 10 bases, the J end lost 6 bases, and 23 bases lay between the germline ends. CDR3 sequence: CAITPSGQGWDTQYF. In nucleotides, the CDR3 is TGTGCCATCACCCCTTCGGGGCAGGGGTGGGATACGCAGTATTTT.

This clonotype was seen once. The J gene is TRBJ2-7, the V gene TRBV20-1; 8 bases are a match to TRBD1. The CDR3 length is 14 residues. The V segment lost 5 bases and the J segment 8 bases; nucleotides outside the gene matches: 14. Germline assignment: CDR1 DFQATT and CDR2 SNEGSKA (reference sequence). CDR3 residues: CSAGTPGQALQQYF. The CDR3 nucleotides read TGCAGTGCTGGAACTCCGGGACAGGCGCTACAGCAGTACTTC.

A few counts support this clonotype. The chain links TRBV24-1 to TRBJ1-2; 7 bases match TRBD1. This CDR3 contains 15 residues. Germline V gene sequence: CDR1 KGHDR, CDR2 SFDVKD. The V gene end was trimmed by 4 bases and the J gene end by 7 bases; junction bases not matched to a gene: 11. CDR3 residues: CATSDRRQGAAGYTF. The CDR3, as DNA: TGTGCCACCAGTGACCGGAGACAGGGAGCCGCTGGCTACACCTTC.

This clonotype was observed a few times. This rearrangement joins TRBV9 to TRBJ2-5; 11 bases map to TRBD2. V lost 3 bases to trimming and J lost 3 bases; unmatched junction nucleotides: 4. The V gene's germline CDR1 is SGDLS and CDR2 YYNGEE. The CDR3 is 15 amino acids. The CDR3: CASSAGLADEETQYF. In nucleotides, the CDR3 is TGTGCCAGCAGCGCGGGACTAGCGGATGAAGAGACCCAGTACTTC.

This clonotype has a handful of counts. The J gene is TRBJ1-2, the V gene TRBV7-2; D gene unclear. Trimming took off 10 bases at V and 5 bases at J, with 11 bases between the two ends. Germline V gene sequence: CDR1 SGHTA, CDR2 FQGNSA. The CDR3 is 11 residues long. CDR3 region: CAIPGVYGYTF. For the CDR3, the DNA is TGTGCCATCCCAGGTGTTTATGGCTACACCTTC. The variable domain in full, completed from reference TRBV7-2 and TRBJ1-2, reads GAGVSQSPSNKVTEKGKDVELRCDPISGHTALYWYRQSLGQGLEFLIYFQGNSAPDKSGLPSDRFSAERTGGSVSTLTIQRTQQEDSAVYLCAIPGVYGYTFGSGTRLTVV.

This clonotype came up a few times. This chain uses TRBV5-1 with TRBJ1-1; tentative D call: TRBD1 (5 bases). V lost 4 bases and J lost 11, with 21 bases in between. Germline-derived CDR1 and CDR2 are SGHRS and YFSETQ. This CDR3 spans 14 amino acids. CDR3: CASSERGHASSAFF. CDR3 DNA sequence: TGCGCCAGCAGCGAGAGAGGACATGCGTCTTCTGCTTTCTTT.

This clonotype was observed a handful of times. CDR3 region: CASSGRLAGGIADTQYF. DNA for the CDR3: TGTGCCAGCAGCGGGAGGCTAGCGGGGGGTATTGCAGATACGCAGTATTTT. The chain carries TRBV7-8 and TRBJ2-3; 11 positions agree with TRBD2. The CDR3 covers 17 residues. The germline gives CDR1 SGHVS, CDR2 FQNEAQ. With V trimmed by 5 bases and J by 4 bases, 11 bases remained unmatched.

The sample holds a few counts of this clonotype. The chain employs TRBV4-2 and TRBJ1-1; TRBD1 is a possible D gene (5 bases). The ends were cut back, 3 bases at V and 10 bases at J, with 12 bases in the middle. The CDR3 covers 12 residues. The V gene's germline CDR1 is LGHNA and CDR2 YNFKEQ. The CDR3 sequence is CASSQGPYRAFF. The CDR3 DNA follows: TGTGCCAGCAGCCAGGGACCATATAGAGCTTTCTTT.

This chain links TRBV29-1 with TRBJ2-3; no definite D call. V lost 3 bases and J lost 2, with 15 bases in between. This CDR3 comprises 15 residues. Germline V gene sequence: CDR1 SQVTM, CDR2 ANQGSEA. The CDR3 protein is CSVEPPLDLTDTQYF. The CDR3 coding sequence is TGCAGCGTTGAGCCACCGTTGGACCTCACAGATACGCAGTATTTT.

The chain uses TRBV3-1 and TRBJ1-4, with D hard to call. V was shortened by 4 bases and J by 5 bases, with 14 bases between the two germline ends. The CDR3 spans 15 residues. CDR1 is LGHDT and CDR2 is YNNKEL in the germline V gene (reference sequence). The DNA for the CDR3 is TGTGCCAGCAGCCGGAGGGCTATGGAGAATGAAAAACTGTTTTTT. Its protein is CASSRRAMENEKLFF.

V and J are TRBV30 and TRBJ1-5, with D possibly TRBD1 on 6 matching bases. V dropped 4 bases and J dropped 4 bases, with 14 bases sitting between them. This CDR3 has 14 amino acids. CDR1 GTSNPN and CDR2 SVGIG come from the germline V gene (reference sequence). CDR3 DNA: TGTGCCTGGAACATTGGACAGCCAAATCAGCCCCAGCATTTT. Translating gives CAWNIGQPNQPQHF.

In DNA, the CDR3 is TGTGCCAGCAGCGTATCACAGGGGACCGAGCAGTACTTC. Protein: CASSVSQGTEQYF. V and J are TRBV9 and TRBJ2-7; 7 bases match TRBD1. Germline V gene sequence: CDR1 SGDLS, CDR2 YYNGEE. Trimming at V came to 1 base and at J to 6 bases, leaving 4 bases not matched to a gene. The CDR3 is 13 residues long.

The chain couples TRBV29-1 to TRBJ1-1, with 10 bases identical to TRBD1. The junction had 4 bases not matched to a gene; V was cut back by 2 bases and J by 4 bases. Per germline, CDR1 SQVTM and CDR2 ANQGSEA. This CDR3 has 14 residues. This CDR3 is CSVERRTGGTEAFF. The CDR3 nucleotides are TGCAGCGTTGAACGGAGGACAGGGGGCACTGAAGCTTTCTTT.

Written as DNA, the CDR3 is TGTGCCAGCAGCTTAGGGGACAGGGGATGGGAGTCCCTCTTGGCAGAGCAGTACTTC. It translates to CASSLGDRGWESLLAEQYF. The chain is built from TRBV7-9 and TRBJ2-7; 10 bases align to TRBD1. Germline V CDR1 and CDR2: SEHNR, FQNEAQ (reference sequence). CDR3 length: 19 residues. V was pared by 1 base and J by 7 bases, with 19 bases of the junction left unmatched.

V and J are TRBV12-3 or TRBV12-4 and TRBJ2-5; 9 positions match TRBD1. With the DNA end fitting TRBJ2-7 better, the J assignment may be wrong. The CDR3 length is 16 residues. In nucleotides, the CDR3 is TGTGCCAGCAGTTTAGGCGGGACAGGGTCGGGCTACGAGCAGTACTTC. Its translation: CASSLGGTGSGYEQYF.

To note about this clonotype: A read error may account for a junction end that differs from germline. The chain uses TRBV28 and TRBJ1-2; D ambiguous. CDR1 and CDR2 (germline): MDHEN, SYDVKM. This CDR3 contains 12 residues. As DNA, the CDR3 is TGTGCCTGCAGTACACAGAACTATGGCTACACCTTC. This gives the protein CACSTQNYGYTF.

This clonotype was counted between two and nine times. The V gene is TRBV9, the J gene TRBJ2-3; a possible D gene is TRBD2 (6 bases). This CDR3 has 15 amino acids. Trimming cost V 0 bases and J 1 base, with 9 bases left between them. Germline V gene lookup returns CDR1 SGDLS and CDR2 YYNGEE. In nucleotides, the CDR3 is TGTGCCAGCAGCGTAGGATCTAGCGGCACAGATACGCAGTATTTT. As protein: CASSVGSSGTDTQYF.

This clonotype was detected only a few times. The chain couples TRBV7-2 to TRBJ1-6, with 7 bases lining up with TRBD1. J gave up 7 bases and V 5 bases, and 11 bases lay outside the gene matches. Per the germline V gene, CDR1 is SGHTA and CDR2 is FQGNSA. The CDR3 contains 16 residues. The CDR3 nucleotides are TGTGCCAGCAGCCACACCAACCGGGACAGCAATTCACCCCTCCACTTT. Translating gives CASSHTNRDSNSPLHF.

This clonotype came up a few times. CDR3 in amino acids: CSVSGQGSRETQYF. For the CDR3, the DNA is TGCAGCGTATCGGGACAGGGGAGCAGAGAGACCCAGTACTTC. This chain connects TRBV29-1 to TRBJ2-5; 10 bases fit TRBD1. V shed 6 bases and J 4 bases; nucleotides not matched to a gene: 8. The CDR3 spans 14 residues. Germline lookup yields CDR1 SQVTM and CDR2 ANQGSEA.

This clonotype has more than one count but fewer than ten. The chain has TRBV29-1 and TRBJ2-1, with D perhaps matching TRBD1 (6 bases). The CDR3 consists of 18 residues. Germline CDR1 reads SQVTM; CDR2 reads ANQGSEA. The V end was cut by 6 bases, the J end by 0 bases, with 24 bases between. CDR3 sequence: CSVDGTPDPPSSYNEQFF. The CDR3 bases are TGCAGCGTGGACGGGACACCGGATCCCCCGAGCTCCTACAATGAGCAGTTCTTC.

As for this clonotype: A read error may account for a junction end that differs from germline. The rearrangement joins TRBV29-1 to TRBJ1-1; 8 positions agree with TRBD1. Germline V gene lookup returns CDR1 SQVTM and CDR2 ANQGSEA. The CDR3 contains 12 residues. Here the CDR3 DNA reads TGCAGCTTTGACAGGGGGAACACTGAAGCTTTCTTT. It encodes CSFDRGNTEAFF.